Following are 20 T cell receptor beta chains from one sample sequenced in a study of blood T cell repertoires in COVID-19. TCRdb keeps only in-frame clones here, not all; method: immunoSEQ multiplex PCR. The profile shows about 62,000 clones, over 75% of them singletons. Sequencing was performed on peripheral blood. The receptors here all came from a woman aged 60-70 years with COVID-19, enrolled during active disease.

The rearrangement uses TRBV5-1 and TRBJ2-1; 8 positions match TRBD2. This CDR3 has 15 amino acids. Trimming cost V 5 bases and J 7 bases; bases outside gene matches: 11. Germline CDR1 is SGHRS and CDR2 is YFSETQ. The CDR3 nucleotides are TGCGCCAGCAGTTGGAGCGGGAGTGAAAGTAATGAGCAGTTCTTC. It encodes CASSWSGSESNEQFF.

This clone was counted a single time. This chain joins TRBV4-1 and TRBJ2-7, with 12 positions matching TRBD2. This CDR3 is built from 15 residues. Trimming took 2 bases from V and 4 from J; bases not matched to a gene: 3. Germline V lookup: CDR1 MGHRA, CDR2 YSYEKL. The CDR3 nucleotides are TGCGCCAGCAGCCAAAGACTAGCGGGAGCGTACGAGCAGTACTTC. It is translated as CASSQRLAGAYEQYF.

The count of this clone is one. The chain is built from TRBV24-1 and TRBJ2-7, with 7 positions matching TRBD1. CDR1 KGHDR and CDR2 SFDVKD come from the germline V gene. V was pared by 4 bases and J by 2 bases, with 4 bases of the junction left unmatched. The CDR3 totals 14 residues. CDR3 in DNA: TGTGCCACCAGTGACCCGGGACAGACCTACGAGCAGTACTTC. Residues: CATSDPGQTYEQYF.

V is TRBV7-6 and J is TRBJ1-1; 8 bases are shared with TRBD1. This CDR3 is 14 amino acids long. Unmatched junction bases numbered 8, after V lost 5 bases and J lost 6 bases. Germline V CDR1 and CDR2: SGHVS, FNYEAQ. In DNA form, the CDR3 reads TGTGCCAGCAGCCCCCCCGACAGGGGTGCTGAAGCTTTCTTT. Protein: CASSPPDRGAEAFF.

The CDR3 is CASSYYYPITGGGTEAFF. The CDR3 DNA reads TGTGCCAGCAGCTATTACTATCCGATCACAGGGGGAGGGACTGAAGCTTTCTTT. The genes are TRBV28 and TRBJ1-1, with TRBD1 identical over 8 bases. Germline V CDR1 and CDR2: MDHEN, SYDVKM. V dropped 6 bases and J dropped 5; count of bases not matched to a gene: 20. The CDR3 extends over 18 amino acids.

This sequence joins TRBV21-1 and TRBJ2-1; TRBD2 is the table's D call, not checked against the DNA. TRBV21-1 is listed as a pseudogene. The CDR3 consists of 18 residues. The CDR3 sequence is CASSKETSGQLKGIEQFF. The CDR3 DNA reads TGTGCCAGCAGCAAAGAGACTAGCGGGCAGTTAAAGGGAATTGAGCAGTTCTTC.

This sequence joins TRBV19 and TRBJ1-3; D gene ambiguous. V was pared by 1 base and J by 7 bases, with 20 bases between. This CDR3 has 17 residues. CDR1 is LNHDA and CDR2 is SQIVND in the germline V gene (reference sequence). The CDR3: CASSIVPAGSRKNTIYF. The CDR3, as DNA: TGTGCCAGTAGTATAGTTCCTGCGGGATCTAGGAAGAACACCATATATTTT.

The chain uses TRBV11-3 and TRBJ2-1; TRBD2 aligns across 8 bases. CDR1 and CDR2 from the germline V gene are SGHNT and YENEEA. J was trimmed by 5 bases and V by 4 bases; bases with no gene match: 10. This CDR3 spans 16 amino acids. The CDR3 here is CASSSSKAGVDNEQFF. The CDR3 coding sequence is TGTGCCAGCAGCTCCTCCAAAGCGGGAGTTGACAATGAGCAGTTCTTC.

The rearrangement links TRBV11-2 to TRBJ2-7, with no clear D. The germline CDR1 and CDR2 sequences are SGHAT and FQNNGV. This CDR3 region has 15 residues. V was shortened by 4 bases and J by 6 bases, with 19 bases between the two germline ends. This CDR3 reads CASSSFPSLVGEQYF. As DNA, the CDR3 is TGTGCCAGCAGCTCATTTCCCTCCTTGGTCGGCGAGCAGTACTTC.

Worth noting for this clone: At one end the junction does not follow the germline gene, possibly because of a read error. This chain uses TRBV7-7 with TRBJ2-7, with TRBD1 matching 8 bases. This CDR3 comprises 15 residues. Germline loops: CDR1 SSHAT, CDR2 FNYEAQ (reference sequence). DNA of the CDR3: TGTGCTAGCAGCGACCCGGACAGGGCCGCCTACGAGCAGTACTTC. Translating gives CASSDPDRAAYEQYF.

This clone was recorded only once. The junction differs from germline at one of its ends, possibly a read error. The gene calls are TRBV7-7 and TRBJ2-7; possible D gene TRBD2, 5 bases. This CDR3 comprises 14 residues. In germline, CDR1 is SSHAT, CDR2 FNYEAQ (reference sequence). The CDR3 loop reads CASSLAGNPYEQYF. DNA of the CDR3: TGTGCTAGCAGCCTCGCCGGGAACCCCTACGAGCAGTACTTC.

V usage is TRBV11-2 and J usage is TRBJ2-5; 11 bases are a match to TRBD2. Losses at the gene ends were 0 bases for V and 2 bases for J; bases not matched to a gene: 2. The CDR3 is made up of 16 amino acids. Per the germline V gene, CDR1 is SGHAT and CDR2 is FQNNGV. CDR3 DNA sequence: TGTGCCAGCAGCTTAGAGTTAGCGGGAGGGCAAGAGACCCAGTACTTC. Translating gives CASSLELAGGQETQYF.

This chain joins TRBV9 and TRBJ1-3; D is undetermined. The CDR3 covers 16 residues. V was trimmed by 1 base and J by 0 bases, leaving 11 bases between them. Per germline, CDR1 SGDLS and CDR2 YYNGEE. The CDR3 is CASSVSWAHSGNTIYF. The CDR3 DNA reads as TGTGCCAGCAGCGTAAGTTGGGCCCACTCTGGAAACACCATATATTTT.

The V call is TRBV5-1, the J call TRBJ2-7; 11 bases fit TRBD2. V shed 4 bases, J shed 3 bases, and the junction held 0 bases outside the gene matches. There are 13 residues in the CDR3. Germline loops: CDR1 SGHRS, CDR2 YFSETQ. This CDR3 is CASSTSGSYEQYF. The CDR3 nucleotides are TGCGCCAGCAGCACTAGCGGGAGCTACGAGCAGTACTTC.

The rearrangement links TRBV29-1 to TRBJ2-7; D unclear. Germline assignment: CDR1 SQVTM and CDR2 ANQGSEA. Trimming stripped 4 bases from V and 1 base from J, with 11 bases between. This CDR3 contains 13 residues. The CDR3 region has the DNA TGCAGCGTTGTCCGCGTCGGGTCCTACGAGCAGTACTTC. Protein product: CSVVRVGSYEQYF.

This clone has just a few counts. The genes are TRBV6-6 and TRBJ2-1; weak D call: TRBD1 (5 bases). Trimming left V 5 bases short and J 13 bases short, with 15 bases between. The CDR3 contains 12 residues. CDR1 and CDR2 from the germline V gene are MNHNY and SVGAGI (reference sequence). CDR3 bases: TGTGCCAGCAGTAATCAAAAGGGGTATCAGTTCTTC. Encoded protein: CASSNQKGYQFF.

This chain joins TRBV19 and TRBJ2-5, with 8 bases fitting TRBD1. Germline loops: CDR1 LNHDA, CDR2 SQIVND (reference sequence). The V gene end was trimmed by 3 bases and the J gene end by 4 bases; junction bases not matched to a gene: 7. The CDR3 covers 15 residues. CDR3 coding DNA: TGTGCCAGTAGTATGGCGAGGGACAGGTCAGAGACCCAGTACTTC. This gives the protein CASSMARDRSETQYF.

The chain joins TRBV7-2 to TRBJ2-2, with a tentative D call TRBD2 (6 bases). The CDR3 runs 16 residues. Per the germline V gene, CDR1 is SGHTA and CDR2 is FQGNSA. V lost 2 bases, J lost 2 bases, and 12 bases lay in between. CDR3 sequence reads: CASSLIGGRNTGELFF. Here the CDR3 DNA reads TGTGCCAGCAGCTTAATTGGAGGGCGAAACACCGGGGAGCTGTTTTTT.

The gene calls are TRBV6-5 and TRBJ1-1, with 7 bases identical to TRBD1. V trimming: 0 bases; J trimming: 1 base; junction bases outside the gene matches: 2. Germline assignment: CDR1 MNHEY and CDR2 SVGAGI. The CDR3 consists of 15 residues. CDR3 coding DNA: TGTGCCAGCAGTTACTCGCGGACAGGGAACACTGAAGCTTTCTTT. It encodes CASSYSRTGNTEAFF.

The chain joins TRBV7-8 to TRBJ2-1; 9 nucleotides line up with TRBD2. The CDR3 has 15 amino acids. CDR1 is SGHVS and CDR2 is FQNEAQ in the germline V gene. The V segment lost 3 bases and the J segment 6 bases; nucleotides outside the gene matches: 6. The CDR3 DNA follows: TGTGCCAGCAGCTTTCAGGGACTAGCATTCAATGAGCAGTTCTTC. It yields the protein CASSFQGLAFNEQFF.